This T cell receptor beta chain was profiled in a study of T-cell reconstitution after alpha-beta-depleted transplantation in children. The authors prepared the TCRbeta library with unique molecular identifiers. MiXCR, applied by TCRdb to the PCR reads, yields one record per CDR3 protein. The sample has 440,000 or so distinct CDR3 sequences; over 40% are singletons. This clonotype showed up just a few times. Its antigen is as yet unknown. Overall study findings and caveats: T-cell counts and diversity at one year following transplant were attributed mainly to newly produced T cells.

The CDR3 contains 15 residues. V lost 4 bases and J lost 2, with 9 bases in between. The chain recombines TRBV12-3 or TRBV12-4 with TRBJ1-6; perhaps TRBD1 as D (5 bases). The source is a girl aged 2-10 years with aplastic anemia, due to receive a stem cell transplant. The sequences come from PBMCs, collected before TCRalphabeta/CD19-depleted stem cell transplant. Here the CDR3 reads CASSSGWPYNSPLHF. In nucleotides, the CDR3 is TGTGCCAGCAGTTCAGGGTGGCCCTATAATTCACCCCTCCACTTT.